Below, one T cell receptor beta chain is given with its context. The data originate from a study of beta chain features in type 1 diabetes. Reverse transcribing all isolated RNA meant expressed TCRB transcripts were sequenced. Sequencing was performed with immunoSEQ multiplex PCR; in TCRdb, only in-frame clones are kept and a portion is missing. The sample yields about 40,000 clones, roughly 67% seen once. V was trimmed by 10 bases and J by 9 bases, leaving 10 bases between them. There are 10 residues in the CDR3. Germline V gene sequence: CDR1 MNHNS, CDR2 SASEGT. Sample: Tregs from blood. The clonotype was recovered from a woman aged 25 to 39 in good health. V and J are TRBV6-1 and TRBJ2-1, with unresolved D. For the CDR3, the DNA is TGTGCCAACGGAGATACTGAGCAGTTCTTC. Amino acid sequence: CANGDTEQFF.